The T cell receptor beta chain under discussion was sequenced for a study of T cells in Graves' hyperthyroidism and ophthalmopathy. There were TCR beta CDR3 regions amplified from RNA transcripts. TCR CDR3 underwent first-round RT-PCR with the HTBI primer set. MiXCR, run by TCRdb on the multiplex PCR reads, gives a single entry per CDR3 protein. This table has a few hundred thousand distinct CDR3 sequences, around 13% appearing once. Clinical symptoms, serum thyroxine and TRAb, thyroid ultrasound and orbital computed tomography together formed the diagnostic basis. This clonotype was detected ten times or more. From germline, CDR1 is SGDLS and CDR2 YYNGEE. This CDR3 has 14 amino acids. V was cut by 4 bases and J by 1 base, with 11 bases left in between.

The TCR was taken from a woman in her thirties or forties with Graves' hyperthyroidism. The V gene is TRBV9, the J gene TRBJ1-1; D gene unclear. Specimen: blood. The CDR3 region has the DNA TGTGCCAGCAGCCCATTACACCGGAACACTGAAGCTTTCTTT. Amino acid sequence: CASSPLHRNTEAFF. Looking up the rest from reference TRBV9 and TRBJ1-1 gives the full variable domain: DSGVTQTPKHLITATGQRVTLRCSPRSGDLSVYWYQQSLDQGLQFLIQYYNGEERAKGNILERFSAQQFPDLHSELNLSSLELGDSALYFCASSPLHRNTEAFFGQGTRLTVV.